Each of the 8 T cell receptor beta chains below was sequenced from the same sample in a study of cytomegalovirus exposure and HLA in healthy donors. The data were produced by immunoSEQ multiplex PCR, yet TCRdb's version contains in-frame clones alone and is incomplete. Among approximately 120,000 clones listed, roughly 90% were seen once. Sample: PBMCs. The receptors come from a woman aged 18-29 years in good health and CMV-seronegative.

V gene TRBV27 combines with J gene TRBJ2-3; a possible D gene is TRBD2 (6 bases). CDR3 size: 13 residues. Germline CDR1 is MNHEY and CDR2 is SMNVEV (reference sequence). V lost 9 bases, J lost 3 bases, and 13 bases lay in between. CDR3 nucleotides: TGTGCCAGTCCTGGTCGGGGGACAGATACGCAGTATTTT. Translating it yields CASPGRGTDTQYF.

The rearrangement links TRBV7-9 to TRBJ2-7; tentative D call: TRBD2 (5 bases). The CDR3 contains 14 residues. The V gene lost 1 base and the J gene lost 7 bases, with 14 bases spanning the gap. The germline V gene has CDR1 SEHNR and CDR2 FQNEAQ (reference sequence). The CDR3 coding sequence is TGTGCCAGCAGCTTAGGAAATTCGCCGGGGGAGCAGTACTTC. Translated, it gives CASSLGNSPGEQYF.

This clone was seen a single time. The genes are TRBV6-6 and TRBJ1-5; no clear D. The V and J ends lost 2 bases and 4 bases respectively, with 12 bases between them. The length of the CDR3 is 15 residues. Germline CDR1 is MNHNY and CDR2 is SVGAGI (reference sequence). The CDR3: CASSYEREGNQPQHF. The CDR3 DNA reads TGTGCCAGCAGTTACGAGAGGGAGGGTAATCAGCCCCAGCATTTT.

The chain combines TRBV29-1 with TRBJ1-4; 8 nucleotides agree with TRBD1. J was trimmed by 0 bases and V by 6 bases; bases with no gene match: 3. CDR3 length: 14 residues. Per germline, CDR1 SQVTM and CDR2 ANQGSEA. The CDR3, as DNA: TGCAGCGTCAAGGACAGGGCAACTAATGAAAAACTGTTTTTT. This translates into CSVKDRATNEKLFF. The entire variable domain, with the rest obtained from reference TRBV29-1 and TRBJ1-4, is as follows: SAVISQKPSRDICQRGTSLTIQCQVDSQVTMMFWYRQQPGQSLTLIATANQGSEATYESGFVIDKFPISRPNLTFSTLTVSNMSPEDSSIYLCSVKDRATNEKLFFGSGTQLSVL.

The genes are TRBV11-2 and TRBJ2-2, with D possibly being TRBD2 (7 bases). The CDR3 is 14 amino acids. Trimming took off 9 bases at V and 5 bases at J, with 16 bases between the two ends. CDR1 and CDR2 from the germline V gene are SGHAT and FQNNGV. This CDR3 reads CASRKGGETGELFF. CDR3 in DNA: TGTGCCAGTCGAAAGGGGGGGGAGACCGGGGAGCTGTTTTTT.

This chain uses TRBV7-3 with TRBJ1-1, with D possibly TRBD1 on 5 matching bases. CDR1 is SGHTA and CDR2 is FQGTGA in the germline V gene. The CDR3 is made up of 15 amino acids. Trimming took 2 bases from V and 5 from J, leaving 15 bases between them. The DNA for the CDR3 is TGTGCCAGCAGCTTAGCCCATGGGGGGGTGACTGAAGCTTTCTTT. It codes for CASSLAHGGVTEAFF.

J is TRBJ2-2 and V is TRBV7-2; the match to TRBD2 covers 10 bases. With 1 base clipped from V and 4 bases from J, the junction kept 6 bases outside the gene matches. The CDR3 has 17 amino acids. Germline V gene data show CDR1 as SGHTA and CDR2 as FQGNSA. The CDR3: CASSLGASGSFTGELFF. The CDR3 DNA reads as TGTGCCAGCAGCTTAGGGGCTAGCGGGAGTTTCACCGGGGAGCTGTTTTTT.

The chain carries TRBV11-3 and TRBJ2-5; weak D call: TRBD1 (5 bases). Trimming removed 5 bases from V and 5 bases from J, with 18 bases in between. Germline loops: CDR1 SGHNT, CDR2 YENEEA. CDR3 length: 15 residues. CDR3 DNA: TGTGCCAGCAGCCCAACAGGTGGCGCCGGGGAGACCCAGTACTTC. It codes for CASSPTGGAGETQYF.